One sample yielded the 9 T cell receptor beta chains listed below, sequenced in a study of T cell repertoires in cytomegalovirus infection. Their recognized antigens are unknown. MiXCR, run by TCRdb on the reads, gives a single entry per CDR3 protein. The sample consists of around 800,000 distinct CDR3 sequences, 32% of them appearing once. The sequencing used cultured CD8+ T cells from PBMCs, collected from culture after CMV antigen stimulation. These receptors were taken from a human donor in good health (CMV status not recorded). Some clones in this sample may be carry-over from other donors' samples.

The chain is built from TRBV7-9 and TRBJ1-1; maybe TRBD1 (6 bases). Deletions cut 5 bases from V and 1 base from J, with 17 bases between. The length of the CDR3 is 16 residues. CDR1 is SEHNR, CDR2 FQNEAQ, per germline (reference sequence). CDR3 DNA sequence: TGTGCCAGCAGCACCGAGGGGGTACTGGGGAACACTGAAGCTTTCTTT. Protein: CASSTEGVLGNTEAFF.

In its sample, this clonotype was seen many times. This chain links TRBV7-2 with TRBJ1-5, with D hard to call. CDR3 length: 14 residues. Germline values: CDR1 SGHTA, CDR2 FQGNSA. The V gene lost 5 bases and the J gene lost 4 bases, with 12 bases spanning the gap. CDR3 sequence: CASSPMAQNQPQHF. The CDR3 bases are TGTGCCAGCAGCCCAATGGCCCAAAATCAGCCCCAGCATTTT.

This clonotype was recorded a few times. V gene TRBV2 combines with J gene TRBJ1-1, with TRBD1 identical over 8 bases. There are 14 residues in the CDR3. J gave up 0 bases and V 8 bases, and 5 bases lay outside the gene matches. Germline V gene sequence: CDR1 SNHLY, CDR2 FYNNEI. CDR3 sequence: CASWTGFMNTEAFF. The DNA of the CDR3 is TGTGCCAGCTGGACAGGGTTCATGAACACTGAAGCTTTCTTT. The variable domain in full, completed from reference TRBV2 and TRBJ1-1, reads EPEVTQTPSHQVTQMGQEVILRCVPISNHLYFYWYRQILGQKVEFLVSFYNNEISEKSEIFDDQFSVERPDGSNFTLKIRSTKLEDSAMYFCASWTGFMNTEAFFGQGTRLTVV.

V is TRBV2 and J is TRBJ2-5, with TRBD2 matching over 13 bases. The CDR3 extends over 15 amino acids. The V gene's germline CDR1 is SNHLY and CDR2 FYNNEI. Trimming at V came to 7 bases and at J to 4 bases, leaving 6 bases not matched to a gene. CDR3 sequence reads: CASMGTSGVRETQYF. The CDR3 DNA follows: TGTGCCAGCATGGGGACTAGCGGGGTTCGAGAGACCCAGTACTTC.

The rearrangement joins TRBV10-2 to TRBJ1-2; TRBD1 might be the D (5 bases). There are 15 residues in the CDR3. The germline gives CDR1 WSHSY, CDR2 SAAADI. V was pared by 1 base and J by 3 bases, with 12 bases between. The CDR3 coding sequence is TGCGCCAGCAGTGAGTTGGGGGGACTCTACTATGGCTACACCTTC. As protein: CASSELGGLYYGYTF.

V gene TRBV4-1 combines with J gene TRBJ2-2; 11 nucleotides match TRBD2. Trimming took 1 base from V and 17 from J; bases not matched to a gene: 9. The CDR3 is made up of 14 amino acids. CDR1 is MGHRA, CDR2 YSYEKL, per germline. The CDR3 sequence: CASSQASSGGPTFF. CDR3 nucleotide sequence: TGCGCCAGCAGCCAAGCATCTAGCGGGGGGCCAACTTTTTTT.

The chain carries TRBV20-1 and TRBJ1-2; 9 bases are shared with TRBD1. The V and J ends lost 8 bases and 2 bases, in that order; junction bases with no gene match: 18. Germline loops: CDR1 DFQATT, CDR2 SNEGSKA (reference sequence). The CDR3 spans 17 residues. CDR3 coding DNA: TGCAGTTCCCCCCCGGTAACAGGGGGCATAAGCAACTATGGCTACACCTTC. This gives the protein CSSPPVTGGISNYGYTF.

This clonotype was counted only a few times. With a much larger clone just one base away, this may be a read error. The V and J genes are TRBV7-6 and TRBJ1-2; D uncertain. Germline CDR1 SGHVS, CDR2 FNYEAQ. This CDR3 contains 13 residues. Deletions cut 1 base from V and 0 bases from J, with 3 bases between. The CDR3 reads CASSLEPNYGYTF. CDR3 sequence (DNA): TGTGCCAGCAGCTTAGAACCTAACTATGGCTACACCTTC.

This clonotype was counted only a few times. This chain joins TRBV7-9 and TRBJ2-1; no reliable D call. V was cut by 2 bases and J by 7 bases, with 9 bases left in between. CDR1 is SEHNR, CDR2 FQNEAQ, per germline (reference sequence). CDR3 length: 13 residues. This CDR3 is CASSLKSMNEQFF. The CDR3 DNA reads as TGTGCCAGCAGCTTAAAATCCATGAATGAGCAGTTCTTC.